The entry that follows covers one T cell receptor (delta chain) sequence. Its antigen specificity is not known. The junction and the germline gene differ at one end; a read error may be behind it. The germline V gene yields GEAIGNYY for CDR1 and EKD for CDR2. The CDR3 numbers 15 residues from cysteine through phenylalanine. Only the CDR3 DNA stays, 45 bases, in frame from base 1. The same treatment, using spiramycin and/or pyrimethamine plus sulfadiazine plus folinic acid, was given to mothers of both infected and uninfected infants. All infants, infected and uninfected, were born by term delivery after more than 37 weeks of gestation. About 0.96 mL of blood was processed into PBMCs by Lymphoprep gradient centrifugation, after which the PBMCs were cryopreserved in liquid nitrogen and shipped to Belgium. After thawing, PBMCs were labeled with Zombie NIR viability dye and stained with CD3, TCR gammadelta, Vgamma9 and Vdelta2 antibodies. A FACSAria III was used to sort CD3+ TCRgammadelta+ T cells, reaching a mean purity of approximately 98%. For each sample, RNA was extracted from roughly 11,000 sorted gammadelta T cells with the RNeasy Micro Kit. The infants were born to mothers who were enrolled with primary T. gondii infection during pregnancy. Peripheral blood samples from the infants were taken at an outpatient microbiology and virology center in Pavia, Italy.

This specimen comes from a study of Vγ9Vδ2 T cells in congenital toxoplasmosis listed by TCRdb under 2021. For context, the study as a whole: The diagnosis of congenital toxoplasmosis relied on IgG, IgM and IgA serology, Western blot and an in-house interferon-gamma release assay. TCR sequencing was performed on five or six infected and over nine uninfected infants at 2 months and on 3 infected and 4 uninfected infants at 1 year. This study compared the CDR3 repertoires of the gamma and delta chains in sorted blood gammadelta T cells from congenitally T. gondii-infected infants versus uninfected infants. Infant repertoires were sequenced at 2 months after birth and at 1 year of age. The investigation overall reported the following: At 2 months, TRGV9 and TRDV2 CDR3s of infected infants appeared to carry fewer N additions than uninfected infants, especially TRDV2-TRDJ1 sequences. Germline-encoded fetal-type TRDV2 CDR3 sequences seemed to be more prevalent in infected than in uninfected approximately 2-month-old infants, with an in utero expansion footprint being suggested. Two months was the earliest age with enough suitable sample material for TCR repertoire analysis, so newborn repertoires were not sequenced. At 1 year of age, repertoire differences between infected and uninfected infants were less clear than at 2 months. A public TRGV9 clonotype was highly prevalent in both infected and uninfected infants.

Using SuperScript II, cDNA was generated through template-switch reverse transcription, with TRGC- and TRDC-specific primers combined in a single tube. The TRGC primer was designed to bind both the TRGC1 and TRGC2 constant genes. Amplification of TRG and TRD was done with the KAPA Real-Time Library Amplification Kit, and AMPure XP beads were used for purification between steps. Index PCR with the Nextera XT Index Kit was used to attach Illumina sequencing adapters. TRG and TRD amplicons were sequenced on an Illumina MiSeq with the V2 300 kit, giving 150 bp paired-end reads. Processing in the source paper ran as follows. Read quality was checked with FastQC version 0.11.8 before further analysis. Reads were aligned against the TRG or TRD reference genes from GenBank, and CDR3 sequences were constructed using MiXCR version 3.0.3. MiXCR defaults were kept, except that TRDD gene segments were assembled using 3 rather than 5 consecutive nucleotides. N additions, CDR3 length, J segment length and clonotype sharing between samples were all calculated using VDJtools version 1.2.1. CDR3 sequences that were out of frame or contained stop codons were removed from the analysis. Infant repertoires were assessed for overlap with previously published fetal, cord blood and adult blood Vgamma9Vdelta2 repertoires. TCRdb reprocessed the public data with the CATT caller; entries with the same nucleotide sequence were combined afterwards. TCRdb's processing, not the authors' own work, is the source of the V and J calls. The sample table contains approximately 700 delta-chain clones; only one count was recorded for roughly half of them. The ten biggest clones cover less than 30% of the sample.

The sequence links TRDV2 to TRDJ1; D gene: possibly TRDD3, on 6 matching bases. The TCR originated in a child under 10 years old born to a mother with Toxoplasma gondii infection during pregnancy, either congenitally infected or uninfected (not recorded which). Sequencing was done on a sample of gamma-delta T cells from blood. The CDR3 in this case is CACDTHGGDTDKLIF. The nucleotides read TGTGCATGTGACACTCATGGGGGGGACACCGATAAACTCATCTTT.